The sequence of this TCR beta chain was determined in a study of immune cell composition in non-small cell lung cancer (dated by TCRdb to the late 2010s). Context from the whole study: Histologic subtype was assigned using H&E plus p63, CK5, Napsin A and TTF-1 immunohistochemistry, mainly lung adenocarcinoma or squamous cell carcinoma. Using Adaptive Biotechnologies, the researchers ran TCR-beta sequencing on around 33 paired NSCLC tumour and non-adjacent lung specimens, along with approximately 24 tumour-only specimens. Supplementary cohort #1 consisted of approximately eleven lung adenocarcinoma cases with paired tumour/lung TCR-beta sequencing and with TIL populations generated to assess tumour reactivity. The subtype comparisons left out a handful of tumour specimens with TCR-beta data because those specimens were rare histological subtypes. Summary of the overall study and its limitations: In approximately 10 adenocarcinoma cases, a strong correlation was found between maximal tumour-associated clone frequency and TIL tumour reactivity, whereas no such correlation was found between overall clonality and TIL tumour reactivity. No significant correlation was found between smoking pack-years and tumour TCR-beta clonality. The reactivity cohort was only roughly eleven cases, and tumour-reactive clones were not shown to share sequences with the dominant in vivo tumour-associated clones. Tumour-associated clones >0.5% occurred in nearly half of NSCLC cases: about 33% of adenocarcinomas versus 75% of squamous carcinomas.

According to the germline V gene (reference sequence), CDR1 reads SEHNR and CDR2 reads FQNEAQ. The CDR3 has 16 amino acids, counting the end cysteine and phenylalanine. CDR3 DNA only is kept here, 48 bases in frame from base 1. The germline V and J ends show losses of 3 bases and 5 bases respectively, and no gene match explains 9 bases of the junction. TCR-beta CDR3 regions were amplified from genomic DNA by a two-step multiplex PCR, with the second step adding Illumina-compatible adaptors. TCR-beta immunosequencing was performed on an Illumina platform as a commercial immunoSEQ service. In the original analysis: Repertoires were summarised by productive clonality and by Top 10 Clones, defined as the percentage of T-cell templates derived from the ten most frequent sequences. Values of productive clonality ranged from 0 to 1, with a monoclonal population indicated by a value of 1. Tumour-associated clones were defined as sequences comprising at least 0.1% of tumour T-cell templates but absent from matched non-adjacent lung, identified via log10 scatter plots. Analyses were done in GraphPad Prism7 and R, with Student's t-tests for two-group comparisons, ANOVA for stages, and linear regression for relationships. TCRdb mirrors the immuneACCESS table, restricted to in-frame sequences. Some clones are absent from its copies; in checked studies, under half trace to an unresolved V gene, and the reason for the others is unknown. V and J calls and clone size come straight from that table; D and trimming were deduced from the DNA. The sample contains 7,500 to 9,000 clones, approximately 80% of them found a single time. 9.5% to 15% of the sample rests with the top ten.

Normal lung samples came from the same patient and were non-adjacent lung tissue collected as far from the tumour as possible, with a minimum distance of 3 cm. From frozen aliquots of unsorted single-cell suspensions, genomic DNA was isolated using the QIAamp DNA kit. Tissues were received within 2 hours of resection and were immediately processed into single-cell suspensions. Tissue was mechanically dissociated and enzymatically digested with DNase I, collagenase I and hyaluronidase for roughly 28 minutes at 37 °C, then filtered and RBC-lysed. Comments on this clone: The clone's antigen remains unknown. No base quality values were provided; no much bigger clone lies one nucleotide off.

Sequenced input: non-adjacent lung tissue. This clonotype originated in a human donor with non-small cell lung cancer. Here the chain combines TRBV7-9 and TRBJ2-2, and 7 bases in between align with TRBD1. The DNA sequence is TGTGCCAGCAGCTTCGACAGGGTCGTTCGGACCGGGGAGCTGTTTTTT. This encodes CASSFDRVVRTGELFF.